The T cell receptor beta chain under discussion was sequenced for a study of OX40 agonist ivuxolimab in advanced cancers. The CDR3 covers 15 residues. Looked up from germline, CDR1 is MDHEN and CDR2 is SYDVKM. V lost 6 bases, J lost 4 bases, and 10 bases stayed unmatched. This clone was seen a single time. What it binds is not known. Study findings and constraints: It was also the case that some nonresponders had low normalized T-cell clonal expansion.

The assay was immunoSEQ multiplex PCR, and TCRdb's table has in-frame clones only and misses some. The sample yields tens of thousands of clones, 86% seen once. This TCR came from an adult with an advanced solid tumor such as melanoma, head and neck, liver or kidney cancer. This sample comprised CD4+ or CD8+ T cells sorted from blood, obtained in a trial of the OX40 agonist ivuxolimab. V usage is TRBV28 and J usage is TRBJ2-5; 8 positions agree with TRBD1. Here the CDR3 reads CASRLPQGASETQYF. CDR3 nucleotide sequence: TGTGCCAGCAGGCTCCCTCAGGGGGCGTCAGAGACCCAGTACTTC. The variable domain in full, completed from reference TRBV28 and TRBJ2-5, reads DVKVTQSSRYLVKRTGEKVFLECVQDMDHENMFWYRQDPGLGLRLIYFSYDVKMKEKGDIPEGYSVSREKKERFSLILESASTNQTSMYLCASRLPQGASETQYFGPGTRLLVL.